The clone carrying this T cell receptor (beta chain) was seen repeatedly, ten times or more. This sample was included in a study of T cells in Graves' hyperthyroidism and ophthalmopathy. Amplification targeted TCR beta CDR3 regions from RNA transcripts. The HTBI primer set drove a first-round RT-PCR of the TCR CDR3. One entry per CDR3 protein, called by TCRdb with MiXCR from the multiplex PCR reads. This repertoire shows approximately 400,000 distinct CDR3 sequences, 15% to 19% found once; its top ten account for 11% to 15%. The CDR3 sequence is 15 residues long. V shed 1 base and J shed 1 base, with 8 bases lying between them. CDR1 and CDR2 from the germline V gene are SGHTA and FQGNSA.

Sequenced material: blood. The sequence was collected from a young woman with Graves' hyperthyroidism. V and J are TRBV7-2 and TRBJ2-1; D is uncertain. CDR3 region: CASSLVVGSYNEQFF. The CDR3 region has the DNA TGTGCCAGCAGCTTAGTCGTGGGATCCTACAATGAGCAGTTCTTC.